This T cell receptor beta chain was retrieved from a study of blood T cell repertoires in COVID-19. In the study overall: Samples came from the United States, Italy and Spain, spanning acute and convalescent COVID-19. Nucleic acid was either cDNA or gDNA, and it came from T cells, B-cell-depleted T cells, or PBMCs.

Under the authors' procedure: The assay estimated nucleated cells by amplifying reference gene primers. Generated by immunoSEQ multiplex PCR, the TCRdb table keeps only in-frame clones and is missing some. V, J and clone size are those of that table, while D and trimming were read from the DNA. The repertoire holds 240,000 or so clones, 88% seen once, with about 0.8% in the top ten. Germline trimming cut 2 bases from V and 8 bases from J; bases unmatched to any gene: 10. CDR1 is MNHEY, CDR2 SVGAGI, per germline. The CDR3 covers 16 residues. Sample: peripheral blood. The V and J genes are TRBV6-5 and TRBJ1-4, with 8 positions matching TRBD1. The receptor's source is a woman between 25 and 40 years old with acute or convalescent COVID-19. The CDR3 DNA reads as TGTGCCAGCAGTTACGTTCGGCCAGGGGGCGGCGAAAAACTGTTTTTT. Its protein is CASSYVRPGGGEKLFF.